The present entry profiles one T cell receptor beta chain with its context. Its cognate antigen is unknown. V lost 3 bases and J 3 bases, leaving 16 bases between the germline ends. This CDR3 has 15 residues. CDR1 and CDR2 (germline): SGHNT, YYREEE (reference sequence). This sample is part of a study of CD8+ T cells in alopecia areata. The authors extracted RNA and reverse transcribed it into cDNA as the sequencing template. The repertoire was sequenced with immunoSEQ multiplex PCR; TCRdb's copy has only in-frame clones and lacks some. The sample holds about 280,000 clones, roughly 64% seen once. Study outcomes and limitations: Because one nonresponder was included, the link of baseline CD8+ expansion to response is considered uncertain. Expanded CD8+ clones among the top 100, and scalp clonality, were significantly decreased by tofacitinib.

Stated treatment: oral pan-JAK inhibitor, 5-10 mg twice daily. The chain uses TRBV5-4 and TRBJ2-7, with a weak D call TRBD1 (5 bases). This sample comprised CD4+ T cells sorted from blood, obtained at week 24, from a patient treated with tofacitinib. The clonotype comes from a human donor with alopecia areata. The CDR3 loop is CASSSRLGQNYEQYF. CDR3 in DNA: TGTGCCAGCAGCTCGAGACTGGGGCAGAACTACGAGCAGTACTTC.